The 31 T cell receptor beta chains below come from one sample, sequenced in a study of OX40 agonist ivuxolimab in advanced cancers. Some clones are missing from TCRdb's copy, which holds only in-frame ones; the method was immunoSEQ multiplex PCR. Among around 76,000 clones, around 87% were seen once, and the ten largest hold roughly 8%. Sequences were derived from CD4+ or CD8+ T cells sorted from blood, sampled in a trial of the OX40 agonist ivuxolimab. The receptors shown here come from an adult with an advanced solid tumor such as melanoma, head and neck, liver or kidney cancer.

The rearrangement uses TRBV30 and TRBJ2-3; a weak D match, TRBD2 (6 bases). Trimming removed 4 bases from V and 5 bases from J, with 13 bases in between. The length of the CDR3 is 13 residues. Germline V gives CDR1 GTSNPN, CDR2 SVGIG (reference sequence). For the CDR3, the DNA is TGTGCCTGGAAGGGGACTGGACGAGATACGCAGTATTTT. Its translation: CAWKGTGRDTQYF.

This clone was observed many times. The chain has TRBV28 and TRBJ2-7, with D unclear. The germline CDR1 and CDR2 sequences are MDHEN and SYDVKM. Trimming removed 5 bases from V and 0 bases from J, with 8 bases in between. The CDR3 runs to 13 residues. CDR3 region: CASSIESSYEQYF. CDR3 bases: TGTGCCAGCAGTATTGAAAGCTCCTACGAGCAGTACTTC.

This chain links TRBV29-1 with TRBJ2-7; the D gene is possibly TRBD1 (6 bases). The germline CDR1 and CDR2 sequences are SQVTM and ANQGSEA. CDR3 length equals 12 residues. Trimming cost V 3 bases and J 5 bases, with 11 bases left between them. CDR3 residues: CSVDAGADEQYF. The CDR3 nucleotides read TGCAGCGTTGACGCAGGGGCAGACGAGCAGTACTTC.

Only one count was recorded for this clone. V gene TRBV28 combines with J gene TRBJ2-1; 14 nucleotides agree with TRBD2. Germline loops: CDR1 MDHEN, CDR2 SYDVKM. The V and J ends lost 7 bases and 11 bases, in that order; junction bases with no gene match: 10. The CDR3 has 15 residues. The CDR3 reads CASTPGTSGRNKQFF. For the CDR3, the DNA is TGTGCCAGCACCCCCGGGACTAGCGGGAGAAATAAGCAGTTCTTC.

This chain links TRBV12-5 with TRBJ2-3; TRBD2 might be the D (5 bases). V lost 6 bases, J lost 3 bases, and 10 bases lay in between. The CDR3 runs 13 residues. CDR1 and CDR2 from the germline V gene are LGHNT and FRNRAP. The DNA of the CDR3 is TGTGCTAGTGGGGCCTCGGGGACAGATACGCAGTATTTT. Translating gives CASGASGTDTQYF. The full variable domain, with the rest looked up from reference TRBV12-5 and TRBJ2-3, is DARVTQTPRHKVTEMGQEVTMRCQPILGHNTVFWYRQTMMQGLELLAYFRNRAPLDDSGMPKDRFSAEMPDATLATLKIQPSEPRDSAVYFCASGASGTDTQYFGPGTRLTVL.

The V and J genes are TRBV7-9 and TRBJ2-3; 8 nucleotides line up with TRBD1. Trimming cost V 1 base and J 6 bases; bases outside gene matches: 6. Germline V gene data show CDR1 as SEHNR and CDR2 as FQNEAQ (reference sequence). The CDR3 runs to 15 residues. The CDR3 DNA reads as TGTGCCAGCAGCTTAGGTGCAGGGGGCTTGGATACGCAGTATTTT. It yields the protein CASSLGAGGLDTQYF.

The sample holds one count of this clone. This chain links TRBV19 with TRBJ1-2; D ambiguous. Germline lookup yields CDR1 LNHDA and CDR2 SQIVND (reference sequence). CDR3 size: 14 residues. Trimming took 1 base from V and 2 from J, leaving 8 bases between them. This CDR3 reads CASSIGPTNYGYTF. CDR3 bases: TGTGCCAGTAGTATAGGACCGACCAACTATGGCTACACCTTC.

This chain links TRBV7-8 with TRBJ2-1; 9 bases agree with TRBD1. The CDR3 sequence is 13 residues long. CDR1 SGHVS and CDR2 FQNEAQ come from the germline V gene. V dropped 6 bases and J dropped 8; count of bases not matched to a gene: 5. The CDR3 region has the DNA TGTGCCAGCAGTTTGGACAGGGGCGATGAGCAGTTCTTC. This translates into CASSLDRGDEQFF.

A few counts support this clone. The chain has TRBV29-1 and TRBJ2-7; 8 nucleotides agree with TRBD2. The CDR3 runs to 11 residues. V trimming: 6 bases; J trimming: 9 bases; junction bases outside the gene matches: 7. The germline CDR1 and CDR2 sequences are SQVTM and ANQGSEA. CDR3 sequence (DNA): TGCAGCGTCGTGCGGGGGGCGGTGCAGTACTTC. This gives the protein CSVVRGAVQYF.

The V call is TRBV6-6, the J call TRBJ2-7; D might be TRBD1 or TRBD2, each matching 6 bases. Germline CDR1 MNHNY, CDR2 SVGAGI (reference sequence). This CDR3 spans 14 amino acids. Trimming removed 1 base from V and 7 bases from J, with 14 bases in between. The CDR3 coding sequence is TGTGCCAGCAGTTACTTTTCCGGGGGCGGAGAGCAGTACTTC. It yields the protein CASSYFSGGGEQYF.

The CDR3 DNA reads as TGTGCCAGCAGTGAAAACCGCTTGCCCGGGGAGCTGTTTTTT. It specifies CASSENRLPGELFF. This chain connects TRBV2 to TRBJ2-2; unclear D gene. Trimming took 2 bases from V and 6 from J, leaving 10 bases between them. The CDR3 is 14 amino acids. From germline, CDR1 is SNHLY and CDR2 FYNNEI.

The chain couples TRBV29-1 to TRBJ2-1; TRBD1 might be the D (5 bases). The CDR3 consists of 15 residues. Germline CDR1 reads SQVTM; CDR2 reads ANQGSEA. V gave up 1 base and J gave up 0 bases, with 10 bases separating them. In nucleotides, the CDR3 is TGCAGCGTTGAAGGGTGGGGCACCTCCTACAATGAGCAGTTCTTC. As protein: CSVEGWGTSYNEQFF.

The V gene is TRBV7-3, the J gene TRBJ2-5; 8 bases map to TRBD2. V trimming: 5 bases; J trimming: 2 bases; junction bases outside the gene matches: 7. From germline, CDR1 is SGHTA and CDR2 FQGTGA. This CDR3 spans 15 amino acids. This CDR3 is CASSPTSGYQETQYF. The DNA for the CDR3 is TGTGCCAGCAGCCCAACTAGCGGTTATCAAGAGACCCAGTACTTC.

CDR3 DNA sequence: TGTGCCAGCAGCCCGGGAGCGACAGGGAGGACTGGAAAACTGTTTTTT. The encoded protein is CASSPGATGRTGKLFF. J is TRBJ1-4 and V is TRBV5-5; 7 nucleotides align to TRBD1. Germline lookup yields CDR1 SGHKS and CDR2 YYEKEE (reference sequence). The V gene end was trimmed by 4 bases and the J gene end by 10 bases; junction bases not matched to a gene: 16. The CDR3 consists of 16 residues. Drawing the rest from reference TRBV5-5 and TRBJ1-4, the complete variable domain is DAGVTQSPTHLIKTRGQQVTLRCSPISGHKSVSWYQQVLGQGPQFIFQYYEKEERGRGNFPDRFSARQFPNYSSELNVNALLLGDSALYLCASSPGATGRTGKLFFGSGTQLSVL.

The rearrangement uses TRBV6-5 and TRBJ2-5, with D possibly TRBD2 on 5 matching bases. V lost 4 bases to trimming and J lost 5 bases, with 14 bases between them. CDR3 length equals 14 residues. The germline gives CDR1 MNHEY, CDR2 SVGAGI. The CDR3 coding sequence is TGTGCCAGCAGTTGGCAGCGGCACTACGAGACCCAGTACTTC. Residues: CASSWQRHYETQYF.

The rearrangement joins TRBV28 to TRBJ1-4, with 8 bases lining up with TRBD1. The CDR3 length is 15 residues. V was pared by 2 bases and J by 8 bases, with 7 bases of the junction left unmatched. The germline CDR1 and CDR2 sequences are MDHEN and SYDVKM. The CDR3 is CASSLDLTGVEKLFF. The CDR3 coding sequence is TGTGCCAGCAGTTTAGACCTGACAGGGGTGGAAAAACTGTTTTTT.

This clone was observed once. This chain connects TRBV6-5 to TRBJ2-5; maybe TRBD2 (6 bases). Germline V gives CDR1 MNHEY, CDR2 SVGAGI. The CDR3 is 14 residues long. Trimming removed 0 bases at V and 5 bases at J, with 10 bases between. CDR3 bases: TGTGCCAGCAGTTACTCGGAGGGGATGGAGACCCAGTACTTC. Protein: CASSYSEGMETQYF.

CDR3 bases: TGTGCCAGCAGTTACGGAGTCGGAAACACCATATATTTT. Protein: CASSYGVGNTIYF. The chain joins TRBV6-5 to TRBJ1-3; D is undetermined. The CDR3 runs to 13 residues. The germline V gene encodes CDR1 MNHEY and CDR2 SVGAGI. Deletions cut 2 bases from V and 4 bases from J, with 6 bases between.

V is TRBV30 and J is TRBJ2-6, with D perhaps TRBD1 or TRBD2 (5 bases each). The CDR3 loop spans 14 amino acids. V dropped 5 bases and J dropped 2 bases, with 10 bases sitting between them. Germline CDR1 is GTSNPN and CDR2 is SVGIG (reference sequence). The CDR3 DNA reads as TGTGCCTGGGACGGGGCTGCTGGGGCCAACGTCCTGACTTTC. As protein: CAWDGAAGANVLTF.

The chain joins TRBV2 to TRBJ1-1, with D perhaps matching TRBD1 (6 bases). Germline V gives CDR1 SNHLY, CDR2 FYNNEI. Trimming shortened V by 10 bases and J by 0 bases, and 12 bases separated the two germline ends. CDR3 size: 13 residues. The CDR3 region has the DNA TGTGCCACCCTCGGACAGATGAACACTGAAGCTTTCTTT. Protein sequence: CATLGQMNTEAFF. Full variable domain (rest looked up from reference TRBV2 and TRBJ1-1): EPEVTQTPSHQVTQMGQEVILRCVPISNHLYFYWYRQILGQKVEFLVSFYNNEISEKSEIFDDQFSVERPDGSNFTLKIRSTKLEDSAMYFCATLGQMNTEAFFGQGTRLTVV.

This chain joins TRBV10-3 and TRBJ2-3; D remains unclear. This CDR3 contains 18 residues. V lost 3 bases to trimming and J lost 2 bases, with 21 bases between them. Germline V gene data show CDR1 as ENHRY and CDR2 as SYGVKD. CDR3 bases: TGTGCCATCAGTGACCGGGTACTTAAGGCAGGCTCCACAGATACGCAGTATTTT. It yields the protein CAISDRVLKAGSTDTQYF.

This clone appeared once. The rearrangement links TRBV27 to TRBJ2-3, with D unclear. V lost 2 bases and J lost 0, with 6 bases in between. Germline CDR1 reads MNHEY; CDR2 reads SMNVEV (reference sequence). CDR3 length: 14 amino acids. The CDR3: CASSLKWSTDTQYF. The DNA of the CDR3 is TGTGCCAGCAGTTTAAAGTGGAGCACAGATACGCAGTATTTT.

The chain recombines TRBV2 with TRBJ1-1; TRBD1 might be the D (6 bases). V was shortened by 4 bases and J by 4 bases, with 13 bases between the two germline ends. The CDR3 runs to 14 residues. Per germline, CDR1 SNHLY and CDR2 FYNNEI. CDR3 DNA sequence: TGTGCCAGCAGTGGGGAACAGGGTCCCACTGAAGCTTTCTTT. Translated, it gives CASSGEQGPTEAFF.

The V call is TRBV11-1, the J call TRBJ2-7; D unclear. Germline values: CDR1 SGHAT, CDR2 FQDESV (reference sequence). V was clipped by 6 bases and J by 0 bases, with 12 bases between them. CDR3 length: 14 amino acids. The CDR3 DNA is TGTGCCAGCAGTCGCGTTGGTGACTCCTACGAGCAGTACTTC. This encodes CASSRVGDSYEQYF.

This clone was seen a handful of times. This chain uses TRBV6-1 with TRBJ1-4; perhaps TRBD1 as D (6 bases). The length of the CDR3 is 15 residues. The germline V and J ends were trimmed by 1 base and 7 bases, with 13 bases remaining between them. The germline CDR1 and CDR2 sequences are MNHNS and SASEGT. CDR3 in amino acids: CASSEGGGLREKLFF. The CDR3 region has the DNA TGTGCCAGCAGTGAAGGAGGGGGGTTGCGTGAAAAACTGTTTTTT.

The J gene is TRBJ2-7, the V gene TRBV18, with D maybe TRBD1 (7 bases). Germline CDR1 and CDR2: KGHSH and LQKENI. V lost 3 bases and J 3 bases, leaving 15 bases between the germline ends. The CDR3 is 15 amino acids. The CDR3 sequence is CASSPLGGGRYEQYF. As DNA, the CDR3 is TGTGCCAGCTCACCCCTCGGAGGGGGCCGCTACGAGCAGTACTTC. Variable domain in full (rest from reference TRBV18 and TRBJ2-7): NAGVMQNPRHLVRRRGQEARLRCSPMKGHSHVYWYRQLPEEGLKFMVYLQKENIIDESGMPKERFSAEFPKEGPSILRIQQVVRGDSAAYFCASSPLGGGRYEQYFGPGTRLTVT.

This clone occurred a few times. The chain employs TRBV2 and TRBJ2-7; D unclear. The V and J ends lost 7 bases and 2 bases respectively, with 6 bases between them. CDR1 and CDR2 from the germline V gene are SNHLY and FYNNEI. The CDR3 loop spans 11 amino acids. The CDR3 sequence is CASKMTYEQYF. The DNA of the CDR3 is TGTGCCAGCAAAATGACCTACGAGCAGTACTTC.

The chain recombines TRBV28 with TRBJ1-5; a possible D gene is TRBD1 (5 bases). V gave up 10 bases and J gave up 6 bases, with 16 bases separating them. The CDR3 covers 13 residues. Germline V CDR1 and CDR2: MDHEN, SYDVKM. The CDR3 loop reads CATLAAGGQPQHF. The CDR3 DNA is TGTGCCACCCTCGCGGCGGGGGGTCAGCCCCAGCATTTT.

This rearrangement joins TRBV6-6 to TRBJ2-7; D may be TRBD1 (6 bases). The CDR3 is 14 amino acids. Deletions cut 6 bases from V and 0 bases from J, with 12 bases between. CDR1 and CDR2 (germline): MNHNY, SVGAGI (reference sequence). The CDR3 sequence is CASSRQVGSYEQYF. The CDR3 DNA reads TGTGCCAGCAGCCGACAGGTTGGCTCCTACGAGCAGTACTTC.

The genes are TRBV5-5 and TRBJ2-6; D gene uncertain. CDR3 length equals 15 residues. V lost 0 bases, J lost 1 base, and 5 bases lay in between. CDR1 is SGHKS, CDR2 YYEKEE, per germline (reference sequence). The DNA for the CDR3 is TGTGCCAGCAGCTTGGGAGATTCTGGGGCCAACGTCCTGACTTTC. Protein product: CASSLGDSGANVLTF.

The CDR3 here is CASSGGLAGSEQFF. The CDR3 nucleotides are TGTGCCAGCAGCGGTGGACTAGCGGGAAGTGAGCAGTTCTTC. This chain connects TRBV9 to TRBJ2-1; TRBD2 agrees at 12 bases. This CDR3 has 14 amino acids. With V trimmed by 3 bases and J by 9 bases, 4 bases remained unmatched. Germline V gene data show CDR1 as SGDLS and CDR2 as YYNGEE.